This T cell receptor beta chain was identified during a study of OX40 agonist ivuxolimab in advanced cancers. For context, the study as a whole: Ivuxolimab was a fully human IgG2 agonistic monoclonal antibody targeting the costimulatory receptor OX40 (CD134). The paper covers the monotherapy dose-escalation part of the phase I ivuxolimab trial, which included N ≈ 50 patients. Intravenous ivuxolimab was administered to patients every 2 weeks at six dose levels: 0.01, 0.1, 0.3, 1.5, 3 and 10 mg/kg. Among the approximately 50 dose-escalation patients, approximately 20 had hepatocellular carcinoma, around 15 melanoma, 9 renal cell carcinoma and 9 head and neck cancer. The dose-escalation cohort was about 87% male with a mean age of about 65 years, ranging from roughly 23 to 85. Patients were allowed to have had prior anti-PD-1, anti-PD-L1 or anti-CTLA-4 therapy, and approximately 39% of the dose-escalation patients had been treated with checkpoint inhibitors. The purpose of peripheral TCRbeta sequencing was to test whether ivuxolimab changed TCR sequence diversity and led to clonal T-cell expansion. Partial responses occurred in three dose-escalation patients, of whom one had hepatocellular carcinoma and two had cutaneous melanoma. What the research found in general, with its limitations: Partial responders in the 0.1-3.0 mg/kg groups had among the lowest normalized peripheral clonal expansion, especially among CD8+ T cells. After ivuxolimab, expanded clones were on average more numerous among CD8+ T cells than among CD4+ T cells. Low levels of normalized T-cell clonal expansion were also seen in some patients who did not respond. The antigen specificity of the peripheral T cells that underwent clonal expansion was not determined. At doses from 0.1 to 3.0 mg/kg, clonal expansion was seen in both CD4+ and CD8+ blood T cells between baseline and week 6.

Genomic DNA was isolated from the sorted cells so that the TCRbeta CDR3 region could be sequenced. The immunoSEQ Assay was used to sequence the TCRbeta CDR3 regions. TCRdb took this table from immuneACCESS and kept in-frame rearrangements with V and J called. Such tables lack part of the clones; where checked against another copy, unresolved V genes explain under half of the gap, and the rest is unexplained. The sample data list roughly 23,000 clones, and 65% to 90% of these were observed just once. The top ten hold about 23% of the sample. The germline ends are 6 bases apart after V is trimmed by 5 bases and J by 1 base. The CDR3 has 13 amino acids, counting the end cysteine and phenylalanine. The DNA shown is the 39-base CDR3, in frame from base 1. CDR1 and CDR2 are drawn from the germline V gene: SGHVS, FQNEAQ. As to this clone: The antigen it recognizes is unknown. Base qualities are not at hand, and no much larger clone is one base apart.

Patients with a history of autoimmune disease or receiving systemic immunosuppression were excluded from the trial. In every dose cohort, peripheral blood was drawn for TCR sequencing at baseline, cycle 4 day 1, and cycle 7 day 1. The samples were drawn from a first-in-human, open-label, multicenter phase I dose-escalation trial of ivuxolimab. Adults with locally advanced or metastatic melanoma, renal cell carcinoma, hepatocellular carcinoma or head and neck squamous cell carcinoma were enrolled in the trial. Before TCR sequencing, CD4+ and CD8+ T cells were separately sorted from peripheral blood.

The specimen was CD4+ or CD8+ T cells sorted from blood, collected in a trial of the OX40 agonist ivuxolimab. The sequence was obtained from an adult with an advanced solid tumor such as melanoma, head and neck, liver or kidney cancer. Recombination joined TRBV7-8 with TRBJ2-4, and the D gene may be TRBD2, 5 bases matching. The DNA sequence is given as TGTGCCAGCAGCCCGGGGGCCAAAAACATTCAGTACTTC. It specifies CASSPGAKNIQYF.